This T cell receptor (beta chain) was sequenced in a study of T cells expressing NK-cell markers. Regarding the study as a whole: In a handful of donors, dominant clonotypes made up roughly 25-60.1% of CD3+CD56-NKG2C+ cells.

CDR3 length: 16 residues. The germline CDR1 and CDR2 sequences are KGHSH and LQKENI. Scientists made TCR beta cDNA using 5'RACE template switching with UMIs. TCRdb reanalyzed the 5' RACE reads and collapses them to one entry per CDR3 protein, without DNA. This sample's table reports about 180,000 distinct CDR3 sequences. On this clonotype itself: Its antigen remains unknown.

The TCR comes from a woman between 18 and 69 years old in good health. The V and J genes are TRBV18 and TRBJ1-4; TCRdb returns TRBD1, unconfirmable since there is no DNA. The sequenced sample consisted of blood T cells: a sorted CD56 or NKG2C T cell subset, CD4+ or CD8+ T cells, or bulk PBMC T cells (not recorded which). The CDR3 is CASSPSDPPNNEKLFF.